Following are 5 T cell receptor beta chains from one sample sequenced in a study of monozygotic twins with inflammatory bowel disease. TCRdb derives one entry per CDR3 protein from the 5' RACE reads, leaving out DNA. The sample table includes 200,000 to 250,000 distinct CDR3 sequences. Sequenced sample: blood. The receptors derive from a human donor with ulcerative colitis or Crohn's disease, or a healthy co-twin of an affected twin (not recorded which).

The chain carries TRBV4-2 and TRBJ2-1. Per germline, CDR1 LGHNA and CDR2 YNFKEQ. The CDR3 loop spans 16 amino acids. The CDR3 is CASSQDKLGSYNEQFF.

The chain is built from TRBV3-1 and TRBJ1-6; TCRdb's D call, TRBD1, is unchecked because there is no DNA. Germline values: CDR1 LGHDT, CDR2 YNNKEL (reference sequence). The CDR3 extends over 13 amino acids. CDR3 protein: CASRINRDSPLHF.

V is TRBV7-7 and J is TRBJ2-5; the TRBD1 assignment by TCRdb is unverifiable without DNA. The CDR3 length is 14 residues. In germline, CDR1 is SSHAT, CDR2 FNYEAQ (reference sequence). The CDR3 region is CASSQGGGVETQYF. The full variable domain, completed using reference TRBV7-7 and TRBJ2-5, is GAGVSQSPRYKVTKRGQDVTLRCDPISSHATLYWYQQALGQGPEFLTYFNYEAQPDKSGLPSDRFSAERPEGSISTLTIQRTEQRDSAMYRCASSQGGGVETQYFGPGTRLLVL.

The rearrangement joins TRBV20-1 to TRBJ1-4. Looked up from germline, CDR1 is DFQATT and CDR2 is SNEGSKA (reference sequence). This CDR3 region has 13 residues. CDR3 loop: CSARVATNEKLFF.

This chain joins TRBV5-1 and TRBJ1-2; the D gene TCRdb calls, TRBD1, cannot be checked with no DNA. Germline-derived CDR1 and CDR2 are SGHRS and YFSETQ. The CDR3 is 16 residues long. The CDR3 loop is CASSPRPDREAKGYTF.